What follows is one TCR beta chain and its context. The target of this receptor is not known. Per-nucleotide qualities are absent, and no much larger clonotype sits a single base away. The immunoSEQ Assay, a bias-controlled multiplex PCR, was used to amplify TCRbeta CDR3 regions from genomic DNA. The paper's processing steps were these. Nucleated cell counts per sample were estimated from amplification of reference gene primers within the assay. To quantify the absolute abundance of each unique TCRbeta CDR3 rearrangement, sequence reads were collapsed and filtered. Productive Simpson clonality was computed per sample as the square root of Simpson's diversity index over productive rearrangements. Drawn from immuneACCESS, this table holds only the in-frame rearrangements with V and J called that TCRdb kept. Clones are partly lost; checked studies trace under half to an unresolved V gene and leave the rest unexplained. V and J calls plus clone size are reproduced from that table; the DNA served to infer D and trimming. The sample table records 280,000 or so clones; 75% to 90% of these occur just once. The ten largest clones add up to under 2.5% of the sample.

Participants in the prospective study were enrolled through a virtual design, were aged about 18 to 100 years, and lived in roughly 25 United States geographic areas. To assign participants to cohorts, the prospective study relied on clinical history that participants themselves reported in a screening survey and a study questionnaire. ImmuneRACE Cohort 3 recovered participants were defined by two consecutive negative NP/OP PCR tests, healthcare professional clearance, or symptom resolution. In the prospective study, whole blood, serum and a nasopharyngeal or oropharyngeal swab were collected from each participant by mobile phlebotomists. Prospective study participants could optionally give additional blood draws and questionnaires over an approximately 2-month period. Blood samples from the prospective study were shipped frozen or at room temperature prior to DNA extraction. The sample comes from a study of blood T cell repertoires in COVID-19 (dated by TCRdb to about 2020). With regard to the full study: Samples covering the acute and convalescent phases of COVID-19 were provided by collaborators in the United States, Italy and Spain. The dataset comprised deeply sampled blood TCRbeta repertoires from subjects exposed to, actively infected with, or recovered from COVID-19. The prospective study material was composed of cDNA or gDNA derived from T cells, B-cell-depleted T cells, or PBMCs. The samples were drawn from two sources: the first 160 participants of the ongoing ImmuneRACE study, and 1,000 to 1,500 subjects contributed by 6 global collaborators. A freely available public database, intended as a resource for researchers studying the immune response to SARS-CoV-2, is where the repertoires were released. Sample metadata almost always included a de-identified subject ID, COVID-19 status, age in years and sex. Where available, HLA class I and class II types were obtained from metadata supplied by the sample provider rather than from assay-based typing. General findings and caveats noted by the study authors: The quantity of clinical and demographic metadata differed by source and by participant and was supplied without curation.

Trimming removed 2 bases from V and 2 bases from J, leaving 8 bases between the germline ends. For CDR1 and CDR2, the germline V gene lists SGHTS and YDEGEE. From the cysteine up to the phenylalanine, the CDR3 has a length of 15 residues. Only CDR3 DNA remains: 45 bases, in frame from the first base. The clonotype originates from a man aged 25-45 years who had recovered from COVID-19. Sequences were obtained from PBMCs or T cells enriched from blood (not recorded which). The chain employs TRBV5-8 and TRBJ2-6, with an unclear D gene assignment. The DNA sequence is TGTGCCAGCAGCTTCGGTCAGGCTGGGGCCAACGTCCTGACTTTC. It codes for CASSFGQAGANVLTF.